This is a list of T cell receptor beta chains from one sample in a study of T cells after posttransplantation cyclophosphamide. Only in-frame clones appear in the TCRdb table, and some are missing; sequencing was by immunoSEQ multiplex PCR. The sample has about 16,000 clones, around nine tenths seen once; the top ten hold less than 4%. Specimen: PBMCs, collected after an allogeneic stem cell transplant with a calcineurin inhibitor and methotrexate. The receptors derive from a male patient aged 50 to 59 who received an allogeneic stem cell transplant from an unrelated donor, was CMV-positive, and had chronic GVHD only. Some T cells may be provided by the graft donor. Both conserved end residues are part of each CDR3. Fields, in order: clone size, J gene, V gene, D gene, CDR3 length, CDR3 DNA, CDR3 protein. The D gene is left open where the match is weak. Expanded clones get a size class; other rows say once, few or many, or leave the size out.

.	TRBJ2-3	TRBV4-2	.	15	TGTGCCAGCAGCCAAGAGTGGCCTAGTGGAGATACGCAGTATTTT	CASSQEWPSGDTQYF
.	TRBJ1-1	TRBV6-6	.	15	TGTGCCAGCAGTTACTCGGGGGGGACGAACACTGAAGCTTTCTTT	CASSYSGGTNTEAFF
.	TRBJ2-3	TRBV7-2	.	15	TGTGCCAGCAGCTTTAATGGCGGGGCTGGGGATACGCAGTATTTT	CASSFNGGAGDTQYF
.	TRBJ2-1	TRBV7-9	.	13	TGTGCCAGCAGCTCCTTAGCGGTCAATGAGCAGTTCTTC	CASSSLAVNEQFF
once	TRBJ2-7	TRBV11-3	TRBD2	16	TGTGCCAGCAGCTTGGACCAGGCGGGGGACTCCTACGAGCAGTACTTC	CASSLDQAGDSYEQYF
.	TRBJ1-6	TRBV6-5	.	16	TGTGCCAGCAGTTACTCGGTTGGGGGGTCTAATTCACCCCTCCACTTT	CASSYSVGGSNSPLHF
.	TRBJ2-3	TRBV7-6	TRBD2	15	TGTGCCAGCAGCCCCGGGGGGGTGTACACAGATACGCAGTATTTT	CASSPGGVYTDTQYF
.	TRBJ2-1	TRBV5-6	.	12	TGTGCCAGCAGCTTAGGAAGCGATGAGCAGTTCTTC	CASSLGSDEQFF
few	TRBJ1-1	TRBV19	.	15	TGTGCCAGTAGTATGGGGGGGGCCCTCCGGACTGAAGCTTTCTTT	CASSMGGALRTEAFF
.	TRBJ1-1	TRBV5-4	.	14	TGTGCCAGCAGCTCCGAAAGACATGGGACTGAAGCTTTCTTT	CASSSERHGTEAFF
.	TRBJ2-7	TRBV29-1	.	12	TGCAGCGTACACCAGACGGGGTACGAGCAGTACTTC	CSVHQTGYEQYF
.	TRBJ1-1	TRBV7-9	TRBD1	13	TGTGCCAGCAGCCTAGGGGGCAGGGCTGAAGCTTTCTTT	CASSLGGRAEAFF
.	TRBJ1-1	TRBV7-9	TRBD1	14	TGTGCCAGCAGCCAAGGACAGGGGAACACTGAAGCTTTCTTT	CASSQGQGNTEAFF